Presented here are 21 T cell receptor beta chains from one specimen sequenced in a study of STAT3 mutations in large granular lymphocyte leukemia. Generated by immunoSEQ multiplex PCR, the TCRdb table keeps only in-frame clones and is missing some. The sample contains about 3,800 clones, about 39% of which appear only once. Study-level findings and limits: Every T-cell large granular lymphocyte leukemia patient had at least one immunodominant TCR beta clonotype.

These receptors' targets are unknown. Sequencing was carried out using peripheral blood mononuclear cells. The receptors here all came from a man in his 60s with T-cell large granular lymphocyte leukemia. Some clones in this sample may be carry-over from other donors' samples.

The chain uses TRBV5-1 and TRBJ1-5; D is ambiguous. Germline CDR1 and CDR2: SGHRS and YFSETQ. V lost 0 bases to trimming and J lost 4 bases, with 5 bases between them. The CDR3 consists of 13 residues. The chain's CDR3 is CASSLDGNQPQHF. In DNA form, the CDR3 reads TGCGCCAGCAGCTTGGACGGTAATCAGCCCCAGCATTTT.

The sample holds a few counts of this clone. The J gene is TRBJ1-2, the V gene TRBV30; maybe TRBD1 (6 bases). V lost 4 bases, J lost 8 bases, and 11 bases lay in between. Germline CDR1 and CDR2: GTSNPN and SVGIG (reference sequence). The CDR3 runs 11 residues. The CDR3 sequence is CAWTGEGGYTF. Written as DNA, the CDR3 is TGTGCCTGGACAGGGGAGGGGGGCTACACCTTC.

The chain links TRBV28 to TRBJ1-6; D is unresolved. The CDR3 runs 13 residues. CDR1 is MDHEN, CDR2 SYDVKM, per germline. V lost 11 bases, J lost 10 bases, and 18 bases lay in between. CDR3 bases: TGTGCCTCCTCGACGTCGACCCACTCACCCCTCCACTTT. Its protein product is CASSTSTHSPLHF.

DNA of the CDR3: TGTGCCATCAGTGAGTCTACAGATACGCAGTATTTT. Its protein product is CAISESTDTQYF. The rearrangement links TRBV10-3 to TRBJ2-3; D unresolved. The CDR3 is made up of 12 amino acids. Germline lookup yields CDR1 ENHRY and CDR2 SYGVKD. The V gene lost 0 bases and the J gene lost 3 bases, with 1 base spanning the gap.

This rearrangement joins TRBV5-1 to TRBJ1-2; no reliable D call. Deletions cut 5 bases from V and 4 bases from J, with 12 bases between. This CDR3 is built from 13 residues. CDR1 and CDR2 from the germline V gene are SGHRS and YFSETQ. The CDR3 DNA sequence: TGCGCCAGCAGTCTCGGGAAGGCCTATGGCTACACCTTC. It yields the protein CASSLGKAYGYTF.

There are a few counts of this clone. The CDR3 DNA reads as TGTGCCAGTAGTCCGGCTAGCGGATACAATGAGCAGTTCTTC. Its translation: CASSPASGYNEQFF. The genes are TRBV19 and TRBJ2-1; TRBD2 matches 7 bases. Looked up from germline, CDR1 is LNHDA and CDR2 is SQIVND (reference sequence). This CDR3 spans 14 amino acids. Unmatched junction bases numbered 5, after V lost 5 bases and J lost 4 bases.

The rearrangement links TRBV6-6 to TRBJ1-3; D gene uncertain. There are 15 residues in the CDR3. Trimming took off 8 bases at V and 0 bases at J, with 14 bases between the two ends. Per germline, CDR1 MNHNY and CDR2 SVGAGI (reference sequence). DNA for the CDR3: TGTGCCAGCGGCCCCCCCGGAAACTCTGGAAACACCATATATTTT. Translated, it gives CASGPPGNSGNTIYF.

The chain uses TRBV5-4 and TRBJ1-2; D is possibly TRBD1 (6 bases). Trimming stripped 1 base from V and 3 bases from J, with 16 bases between. The CDR3 is 16 residues long. Germline loops: CDR1 SGHNT, CDR2 YYREEE (reference sequence). CDR3 coding DNA: TGTGCCAGCAGCTTGCCAGGGGCGGGTCGTGACTATGGCTACACCTTC. Translation: CASSLPGAGRDYGYTF.

This chain links TRBV6-5 with TRBJ1-6; maybe TRBD1 (6 bases). CDR1 is MNHEY, CDR2 SVGAGI, per germline. V lost 6 bases, J lost 7 bases, and 13 bases lay in between. This CDR3 has 14 residues. The CDR3 DNA sequence: TGTGCCAGCAGCCAGGGGACGGAAAATTCACCCCTCCACTTT. Translated, it gives CASSQGTENSPLHF.

The V and J genes are TRBV18 and TRBJ1-1; tentatively, D is TRBD1 (6 bases). V dropped 5 bases and J dropped 4 bases, with 17 bases sitting between them. This CDR3 is 15 amino acids long. Germline lookup yields CDR1 KGHSH and CDR2 LQKENI. The CDR3: CASSLDGGGTTEAFF. The CDR3 DNA reads as TGTGCCAGCTCATTAGATGGGGGCGGCACCACTGAAGCTTTCTTT.

This chain joins TRBV10-3 and TRBJ2-5; a possible D gene is TRBD2 (6 bases). This CDR3 has 13 amino acids. Germline loops: CDR1 ENHRY, CDR2 SYGVKD. V gave up 8 bases and J gave up 5 bases, with 15 bases separating them. As DNA, the CDR3 is TGTGCCATCGGGCAGGGACTCTTTGAGACCCAGTACTTC. Its protein product is CAIGQGLFETQYF.

The chain couples TRBV6-1 to TRBJ2-7; the D is unclear. The germline V gene encodes CDR1 MNHNS and CDR2 SASEGT. Trimming pared 5 bases from V and 6 bases from J, leaving 8 bases between. The CDR3 runs to 11 residues. CDR3 region: CASSPWAEQYF. Here the CDR3 DNA reads TGTGCCAGCAGTCCTTGGGCCGAGCAGTACTTC.

This clone came up a few times. V usage is TRBV5-8 and J usage is TRBJ2-5; weak D call: TRBD1 (6 bases). Per the germline V gene, CDR1 is SGHTS and CDR2 is YDEGEE. CDR3 size: 14 residues. Trimming removed 4 bases at V and 4 bases at J, with 14 bases between. CDR3 amino acids: CASSAGTIGETQYF. In DNA form, the CDR3 reads TGTGCCAGCAGCGCTGGGACAATTGGAGAGACCCAGTACTTC.

This sequence joins TRBV7-9 and TRBJ2-1; D call uncertain. Looked up from germline, CDR1 is SEHNR and CDR2 is FQNEAQ (reference sequence). Trimming left V 4 bases short and J 0 bases short, with 13 bases between. This CDR3 has 16 residues. The CDR3 DNA reads as TGTGCCAGCAGCTCCATTATCACGAGCTCCTACAATGAGCAGTTCTTC. It translates to CASSSIITSSYNEQFF.

This clone has just a few counts. The chain couples TRBV13 to TRBJ2-5; 11 bases match TRBD2. V lost 5 bases to trimming and J lost 4 bases; unmatched junction nucleotides: 12. From germline, CDR1 is PRHDT and CDR2 FYEKMQ (reference sequence). The CDR3 is made up of 17 amino acids. CDR3 residues: CASSLRVAGGQGETQYF. In DNA, the CDR3 is TGTGCCAGCAGCCTCAGGGTAGCGGGGGGGCAGGGAGAGACCCAGTACTTC.

The chain has TRBV18 and TRBJ2-2; 8 bases fit TRBD1. The CDR3 spans 13 residues. Germline CDR1 KGHSH, CDR2 LQKENI. The V gene end was trimmed by 2 bases and the J gene end by 7 bases; junction bases not matched to a gene: 0. In nucleotides, the CDR3 is TGTGCCAGCTCACCAGGGACAGGCGGGGAGCTGTTTTTT. The encoded protein is CASSPGTGGELFF.

Written as DNA, the CDR3 is TGCGCCAGCAGCCGTTCAGCGCTGAACACCGGGGAGCTGTTTTTT. Translating it yields CASSRSALNTGELFF. V and J are TRBV5-1 and TRBJ2-2, with D hard to call. CDR1 and CDR2 (germline): SGHRS, YFSETQ. V lost 4 bases to trimming and J lost 1 base, with 11 bases between them. The CDR3 is 15 residues long.

This rearrangement joins TRBV6-5 to TRBJ2-5, with D possibly TRBD1 on 6 matching bases. Deletions cut 6 bases from V and 2 bases from J, with 10 bases between. The CDR3 covers 13 residues. Per germline, CDR1 MNHEY and CDR2 SVGAGI. The CDR3 coding sequence is TGTGCCAGCAGCTTCGGACAGCAAGAGACCCAGTACTTC. Its protein product is CASSFGQQETQYF.

This clone is a singleton in its sample. This sequence joins TRBV5-1 and TRBJ2-3, with TRBD1 matching over 9 bases. V lost 0 bases to trimming and J lost 4 bases; unmatched junction nucleotides: 6. Germline V gene data show CDR1 as SGHRS and CDR2 as YFSETQ. The CDR3 totals 16 residues. In nucleotides, the CDR3 is TGCGCCAGCAGCTTGGCCTTTGGACAGGGGTCAGATACGCAGTATTTT. It specifies CASSLAFGQGSDTQYF.

This clone was observed a handful of times. This chain uses TRBV29-1 with TRBJ2-7; TRBD1 matches at 7 bases. The germline V gene encodes CDR1 SQVTM and CDR2 ANQGSEA. The CDR3 has 12 amino acids. The trim removed 5 bases at V and 6 bases at J, leaving 7 bases unmatched. This CDR3 reads CSVTIGQAEQYV. The CDR3 nucleotides are TGCAGCGTTACGATTGGACAGGCCGAGCAGTACGTC.

This clone was found a few times. The chain links TRBV7-9 to TRBJ1-1, with D unresolved. CDR1 is SEHNR and CDR2 is FQNEAQ in the germline V gene (reference sequence). The CDR3 sequence is 13 residues long. The ends were cut back, 5 bases at V and 6 bases at J, with 13 bases in the middle. CDR3 amino acids: CASSLLGDPEAFF. CDR3 nucleotides: TGTGCCAGCAGCCTTTTGGGCGATCCTGAAGCTTTCTTT.